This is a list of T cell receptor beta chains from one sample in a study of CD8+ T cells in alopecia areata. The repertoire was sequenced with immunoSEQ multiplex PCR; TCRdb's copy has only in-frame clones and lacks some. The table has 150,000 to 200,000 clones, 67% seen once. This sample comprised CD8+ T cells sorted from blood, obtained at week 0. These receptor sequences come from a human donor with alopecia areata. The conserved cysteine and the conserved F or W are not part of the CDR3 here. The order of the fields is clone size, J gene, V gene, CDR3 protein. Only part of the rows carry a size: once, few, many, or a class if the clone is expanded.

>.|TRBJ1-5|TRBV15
ATSSPGQPQH
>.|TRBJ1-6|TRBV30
ACRTVAIFSPLH
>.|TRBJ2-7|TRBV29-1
SVSGTYEQY
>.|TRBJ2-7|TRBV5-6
ASSGGGYEQY
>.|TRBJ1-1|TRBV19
ASSAGNTEAF
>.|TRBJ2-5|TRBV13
ASSDTWTSSQETQY
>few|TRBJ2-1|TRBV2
ASSVARAYNEQF
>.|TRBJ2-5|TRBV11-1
ASSLEGLLGETQY
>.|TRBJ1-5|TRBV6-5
ASSMGGGISPQH
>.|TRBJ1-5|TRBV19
ASEQQHNQPQH
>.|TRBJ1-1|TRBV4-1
ASSPGGFLEAF
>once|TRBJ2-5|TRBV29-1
SVYATSGKQETQY
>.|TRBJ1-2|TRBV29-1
SVIDSDLRYGYT
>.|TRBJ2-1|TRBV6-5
ASSYSGGGNTEQF
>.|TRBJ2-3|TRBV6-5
ASSYSRLAGADTQY
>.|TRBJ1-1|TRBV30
AWSDGANTEAF
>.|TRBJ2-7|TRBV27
ASSPSQGAGNEQY
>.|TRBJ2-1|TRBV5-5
ASRAGSGTVNEQF
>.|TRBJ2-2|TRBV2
ASSEEADITGELF
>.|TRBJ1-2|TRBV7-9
ASGVNGYT
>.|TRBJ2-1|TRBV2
ATKWGHEQF
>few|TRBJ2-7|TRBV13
ASSPGRLAGEQY
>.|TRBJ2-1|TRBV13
ASSLERGFNEQF
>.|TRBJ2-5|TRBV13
ASSAGWDLRY
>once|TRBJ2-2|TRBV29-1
SVEDGGQVGELF
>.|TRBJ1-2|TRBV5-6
ASSWGTARSGYT